A selection of T cell receptor beta chains follows, all from one sample in a study of shared clonotypes between healthy human individuals. TCRdb's table, derived via immunoSEQ multiplex PCR, lists solely in-frame clones and lacks some. The sample has more than 550,000 clones; 72% are singletons. The specimen sequenced was memory CD4+ T cells sorted from blood. The receptors stem from a young woman in good health. Both conserved end residues are part of each CDR3. The D gene is left open where the match is weak. The size entry is marked missing in some rows and otherwise reads once, few, many or a size class.

j_gene | v_gene | d_gene | abundance | CDR3nt | CDR3aa
TRBJ2-2 | TRBV7-3 | TRBD1 | - | TGTGCCAGCAGCGCGGGACAGGGGACCGGGGAGCTGTTTTTT | CASSAGQGTGELFF
TRBJ1-2 | TRBV27 | - | - | TGTGCCAGCAGTCCGTCATCGGGTTGGTATGGCTACACCTTC | CASSPSSGWYGYTF
TRBJ2-7 | TRBV11-2 | - | once | TGTGCCAGCAGCTTAGAAACGGCCGAGCAGTACTTC | CASSLETAEQYF
TRBJ1-4 | TRBV11-2 | TRBD1 | few | TGTGCCAGCAGCTTAGTTTCCTATCAGGGACAGACAAATGAAAAACTGTTTTTT | CASSLVSYQGQTNEKLFF
TRBJ2-3 | TRBV27 | - | few | TGTGCCAGCAGTGGATACTCTAGCACAGATACGCAGTATTTT | CASSGYSSTDTQYF
TRBJ2-1 | TRBV27 | TRBD2 | - | TGTGCCAGCAGTTTCGGATGGGCTAGCGGGAGGGGAGATGAGCAGTTCTTC | CASSFGWASGRGDEQFF
TRBJ2-1 | TRBV7-6 | TRBD2 | - | TGTGCCAGCAGCCCCAGCGGGACTAGCGGGCTCAATGAGCAGTTCTTC | CASSPSGTSGLNEQFF
TRBJ2-7 | TRBV25-1 | - | - | TGTGCCAGCAAGACTGAATCCTACGAGCAGTACTTC | CASKTESYEQYF
TRBJ1-5 | TRBV28 | TRBD1 | - | TGTGCCAGCAGTTGGGGACAGTCGGGCAATCAGCCCCAGCATTTT | CASSWGQSGNQPQHF
TRBJ2-3 | TRBV10-1 | TRBD2 | few | TGCGCCAGCAGTGAATGGACTAGCGGGAGGTCCAGAGATACGCAGTATTTT | CASSEWTSGRSRDTQYF
TRBJ2-1 | TRBV7-9 | TRBD2 | - | TGTGCCAGCAGCTTAGGGCTAGCGGGGGGAAATGAGCAGTTCTTC | CASSLGLAGGNEQFF
TRBJ2-5 | TRBV7-2 | TRBD2 | - | TGTGCCAGCAGCTCCCAGTCGACTAGCGCGGAAGAGACCCAGTACTTC | CASSSQSTSAEETQYF
TRBJ2-7 | TRBV14 | - | - | TGTGCCAGCAGCCGCGGTAGCTTGGGCTACGAGCAGTACTTC | CASSRGSLGYEQYF
TRBJ2-3 | TRBV28 | - | - | TGTGCCAGCAGTTTACACTCCTCCAGGGGTACGCAGTATTTT | CASSLHSSRGTQYF
TRBJ1-4 | TRBV7-8 | - | - | TGTGCCAGCAGCTTATCCAGGGTTGAAAAACTGTTTTTT | CASSLSRVEKLFF
TRBJ2-7 | TRBV7-9 | - | few | TGTGCCAGCAGCTTAACGACAGCGGTAATGCACGAGCAGTACTTC | CASSLTTAVMHEQYF
TRBJ2-1 | TRBV14 | - | - | TGTGCCAGCAGCCAAGTAACCGGGAGAATGTACAATGAGCAGTTCTTC | CASSQVTGRMYNEQFF
TRBJ1-2 | TRBV27 | - | - | TGTGCCAGCAGAGGGCTTAACTATGGCTACACCTTC | CASRGLNYGYTF
TRBJ1-4 | TRBV6-1 | TRBD1 | - | TGTGCCAGCAGTGAGGGACAGGGGGAGAATGAAAAACTGTTTTTT | CASSEGQGENEKLFF
TRBJ2-1 | TRBV9 | - | few | TGTGCCAGCAGCGTACATGTGTCGATGAATGAGCAGTTCTTC | CASSVHVSMNEQFF
TRBJ2-3 | TRBV27 | TRBD1 | - | TGTGCCAGCACCCGACAGGGTTCTCGGGACACGCAGTATTTT | CASTRQGSRDTQYF
TRBJ1-5 | TRBV2 | TRBD1 | - | TGTGCCAGCAAAGGGCCAGGGGGAAATCAGCCCCAGCATTTT | CASKGPGGNQPQHF
TRBJ2-1 | TRBV19 | TRBD2 | - | TGTGCCAGTAACCCGGGAGGGCCGAATGAGCAGTTCTTC | CASNPGGPNEQFF
TRBJ1-1 | TRBV28 | TRBD1 | - | TGTGCCAGCAGAGAAGCAGGGGGCGCTGGGACTGAAGCTTTCTTT | CASREAGGAGTEAFF
TRBJ2-1 | TRBV7-2 | TRBD2 | - | TGTGCCAGCAGCCCCTCGGGGGGATCCTCCTACAATGAGCAGTTCTTC | CASSPSGGSSYNEQFF
TRBJ1-5 | TRBV9 | - | - | TGTGCCAGCAGTAGGGGTGCGGGCAATCAGCCCCAGCATTTT | CASSRGAGNQPQHF
TRBJ2-3 | TRBV5-1 | - | - | TGCGCCAGCAGCTTGGGCGGACAAAGCACAGATACGCAGTATTTT | CASSLGGQSTDTQYF
TRBJ1-2 | TRBV7-9 | - | - | TGTGCCAGCAGCTTAGGGGACGGACGGCATGGCTACACCTTC | CASSLGDGRHGYTF
TRBJ2-7 | TRBV7-2 | - | - | TGTGCCAGCACCCAGGGGCTCTCCCGCACCTACGAGCAGTACTTC | CASTQGLSRTYEQYF
TRBJ1-1 | TRBV5-1 | - | - | TGCGCCAGCAGCTTATCGGGGAGGTTGAACACTGAAGCTTTCTTT | CASSLSGRLNTEAFF
TRBJ1-1 | TRBV18 | - | - | TGTGCCAGCTCACCAGACAGAATTGAAGCTTTCTTT | CASSPDRIEAFF
TRBJ2-1 | TRBV9 | TRBD2 | - | TGTGCCAGCAGCCCGTGGGGGGGAGGATCCTACAATGAGCAGTTCTTC | CASSPWGGGSYNEQFF
TRBJ2-3 | TRBV10-2 | TRBD2 | - | TGCGCCAGCAGTGACCCCGGGACTAGCGGGAGGGTTGGAACGCAGTATTTT | CASSDPGTSGRVGTQYF
TRBJ1-1 | TRBV11-2 | - | - | TGTGCCAGCAGCCCAGTCCGGGTTACCATGAACACTGAAGCTTTCTTT | CASSPVRVTMNTEAFF
TRBJ1-1 | TRBV28 | - | - | TGTGCCAGCAGCCAGGGGAGGAACACTGAAGCTTTCTTT | CASSQGRNTEAFF
TRBJ2-7 | TRBV19 | - | - | TGTGCCAGTAGTATAGATCCCAGGCCATCCTACGAGCAGTACTTC | CASSIDPRPSYEQYF
TRBJ2-3 | TRBV6-6 | TRBD1 | - | TGTGCCAGCAGTTACCCGGGACAGGGGGCAAGGGCGCAGTATTTT | CASSYPGQGARAQYF
TRBJ2-5 | TRBV5-1 | TRBD1 | - | TGCGCCAGCAGCTCGCTGATGACAGGGGACGGGGAGACCCAGTACTTC | CASSSLMTGDGETQYF
TRBJ2-6 | TRBV7-9 | - | - | TGTGCCAGCAGCTTAGTGGTCGACTCTGGGGCCAACGTCCTGACTTTC | CASSLVVDSGANVLTF
TRBJ2-1 | TRBV19 | TRBD2 | - | TGTGCCAGTAAGGGACTAGGGTTCAATGAGCAGTTCTTC | CASKGLGFNEQFF
TRBJ2-1 | TRBV18 | - | - | TGTGCCAGCTCACCACCGGGCCGTAGCTACAATGAGCAGTTCTTC | CASSPPGRSYNEQFF
TRBJ2-1 | TRBV6-6 | TRBD1 | once | TGTGCCAGCAGCTTGAGGGGGCTTTCCGGCAATGAGCAGTTCTTC | CASSLRGLSGNEQFF
TRBJ2-5 | TRBV5-8 | - | few | TGTGCCAGCAGAAGGTTAGAGCTCGAGACCCAGTACTTC | CASRRLELETQYF
TRBJ2-1 | TRBV5-6 | TRBD1 | - | TGTGCCAGCAGCAACGCGGGACAGGGTCACAATGAGCAGTTCTTC | CASSNAGQGHNEQFF